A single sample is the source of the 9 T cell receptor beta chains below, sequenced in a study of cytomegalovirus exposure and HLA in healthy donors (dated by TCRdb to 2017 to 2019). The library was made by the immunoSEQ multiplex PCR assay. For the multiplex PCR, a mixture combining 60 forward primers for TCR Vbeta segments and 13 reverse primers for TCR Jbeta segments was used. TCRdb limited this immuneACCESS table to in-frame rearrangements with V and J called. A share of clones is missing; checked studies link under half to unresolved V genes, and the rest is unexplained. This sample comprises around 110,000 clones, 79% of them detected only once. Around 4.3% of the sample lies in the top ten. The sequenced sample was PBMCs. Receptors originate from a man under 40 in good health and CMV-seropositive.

CDR3 residues: CASSSPGGPQHF. In DNA form, the CDR3 reads TGTGCCAGCAGCTCCCCGGGTGGGCCCCAGCATTTT. The chain uses TRBV27 and TRBJ1-5; D not resolved. The CDR3 loop spans 12 amino acids. Per the germline V gene, CDR1 is MNHEY and CDR2 is SMNVEV (reference sequence). V dropped 6 bases and J dropped 9 bases, with 12 bases sitting between them.

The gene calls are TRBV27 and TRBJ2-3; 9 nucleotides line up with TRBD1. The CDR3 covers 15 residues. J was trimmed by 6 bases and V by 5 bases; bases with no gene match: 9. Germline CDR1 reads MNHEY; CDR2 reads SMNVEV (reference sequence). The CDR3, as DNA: TGTGCCAGCAGTATATGGGGGACAGGGAGGGATACGCAGTATTTT. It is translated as CASSIWGTGRDTQYF.

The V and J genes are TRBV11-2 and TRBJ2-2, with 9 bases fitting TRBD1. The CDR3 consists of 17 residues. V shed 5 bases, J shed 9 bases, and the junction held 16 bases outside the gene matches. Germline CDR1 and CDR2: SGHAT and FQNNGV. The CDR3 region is CASSATGSGTGNRELFF. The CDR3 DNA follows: TGTGCCAGCAGCGCGACGGGATCCGGGACAGGGAACCGGGAGCTGTTTTTT.

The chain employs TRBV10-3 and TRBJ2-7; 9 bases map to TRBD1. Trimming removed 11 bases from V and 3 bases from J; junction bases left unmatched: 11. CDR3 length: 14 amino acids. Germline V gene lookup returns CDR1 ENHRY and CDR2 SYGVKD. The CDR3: CACGGQGTHYEQYF. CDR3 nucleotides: TGTGCCTGCGGAGGACAGGGGACCCACTACGAGCAGTACTTC.

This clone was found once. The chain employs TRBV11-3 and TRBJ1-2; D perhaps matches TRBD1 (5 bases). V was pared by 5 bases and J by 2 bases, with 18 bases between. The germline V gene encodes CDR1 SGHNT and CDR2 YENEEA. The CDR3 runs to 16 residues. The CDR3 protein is CASSPFHYRQNYGYTF. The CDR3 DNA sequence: TGTGCCAGCAGCCCATTCCACTACCGACAGAACTATGGCTACACCTTC. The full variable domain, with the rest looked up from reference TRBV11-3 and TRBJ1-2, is EAGVVQSPRYKIIEKKQPVAFWCNPISGHNTLYWYLQNLGQGPELLIRYENEEAVDDSQLPKDRFSAERLKGVDSTLKIQPAELGDSAVYLCASSPFHYRQNYGYTFGSGTRLTVV.

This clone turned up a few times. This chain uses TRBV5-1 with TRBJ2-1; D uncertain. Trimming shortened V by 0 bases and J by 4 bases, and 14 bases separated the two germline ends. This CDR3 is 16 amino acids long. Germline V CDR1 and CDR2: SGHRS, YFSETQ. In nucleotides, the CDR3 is TGCGCCAGCAGCTTGGTTGCGGTCTCCCATTACAATGAGCAGTTCTTC. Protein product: CASSLVAVSHYNEQFF.

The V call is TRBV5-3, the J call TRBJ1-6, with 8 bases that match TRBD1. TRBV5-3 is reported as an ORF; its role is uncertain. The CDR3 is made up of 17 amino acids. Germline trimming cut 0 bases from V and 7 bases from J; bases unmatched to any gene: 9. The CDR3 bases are TGTGCCAGAAGCTTGGAGGAACGGGGACAGGACAATTCACCCCTCCACTTT. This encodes CARSLEERGQDNSPLHF.

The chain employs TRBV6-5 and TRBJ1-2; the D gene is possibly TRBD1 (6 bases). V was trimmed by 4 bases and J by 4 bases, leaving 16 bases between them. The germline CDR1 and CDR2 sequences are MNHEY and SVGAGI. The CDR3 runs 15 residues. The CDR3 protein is CASSLQGSGSYGYTF. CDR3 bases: TGTGCCAGCAGTTTACAGGGAAGCGGCTCCTATGGCTACACCTTC.

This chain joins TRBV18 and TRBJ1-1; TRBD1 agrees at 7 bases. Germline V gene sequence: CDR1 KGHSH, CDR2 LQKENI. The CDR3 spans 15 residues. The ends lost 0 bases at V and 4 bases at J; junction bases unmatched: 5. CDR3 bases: TGTGCCAGCTCACCACCGGGACAGCGGAGCACTGAAGCTTTCTTT. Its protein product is CASSPPGQRSTEAFF.